This T cell receptor (beta chain) was captured in a study of shared clonotypes between healthy human individuals. Study-wide context: The study enrolled a couple of women and three men aged 18 to 49. Overall study findings and caveats: Across a handful of donors, naive CD4 shared roughly 5%, naive CD8 more than 3%, memory CD4 more than 2%, memory CD8 0.4% to 0.5%.

Points on this clone: Its antigen remains unidentified.

CD8 cells classed as naive were CD45RO-negative and positively selected for CCR7, excluding terminally differentiated effector memory CD45RA+ cells. Donors, healthy HIV-negative adults, lacked recent acute infections or vaccinations. Libraries were prepared by immunoSEQ multiplex PCR; TCRdb keeps only in-frame clonotypes and omits some of them. The sample contains around 1,900,000 clones, over 85% of which appear only once. This CDR3 spans 13 amino acids. The germline CDR1 and CDR2 sequences are SGDLS and YYNGEE. The TCR originated in a man aged 18 to 29 in good health. Some clones in this sample may be carry-over from other donors' samples. Sequencing was carried out using naive CD8+ T cells from PBMCs. V and J are TRBV9 and TRBJ2-5, with a weak D call TRBD1 (6 bases). The closer fit of TRBJ2-7 to the DNA end suggests the J call may be wrong. DNA of the CDR3: TGTGCCAGCAGCGACACAGGGCTCGGCGAGCAGTACTTC. Protein product: CASSDTGLGEQYF.